The text below deals with one T cell receptor (beta chain). Its antigen is unidentified. This entry comes from a study of cytomegalovirus exposure and HLA in healthy donors. Study-wide results and caveats: In the 130 or so validation repertoires, approximately 93% of cluster scores exceeded 0, per a later analysis. Reported performance of the classifier showed diagnosis of cytomegalovirus status with high specificity and sensitivity.

The germline V gene encodes CDR1 SQVTM and CDR2 ANQGSEA. Trimming took 6 bases from V and 0 from J; bases not matched to a gene: 6. The CDR3 has 16 residues. Only in-frame clones appear in the TCRdb table, and some are missing; sequencing was by immunoSEQ multiplex PCR. The profile shows 350,000 or so clones, 75% to 90% of them singletons. This receptor was identified in a woman aged 18 to 35 in good health and CMV-seronegative. The V gene is TRBV29-1, the J gene TRBJ1-4, with 11 nucleotides matching TRBD1. Sequenced: PBMCs. CDR3 loop: CSVRGTGGATNEKLFF. CDR3 in DNA: TGCAGCGTGAGGGGGACAGGGGGAGCAACTAATGAAAAACTGTTTTTT.